A selection of T cell receptor beta chains follows, all from one sample in a study of blood T cell repertoires in COVID-19. Profiling relied on immunoSEQ multiplex PCR, and the TCRdb table lists in-frame clones only, not all of them. This sample has approximately 140,000 clones, with around nine tenths found just once. Sequencing was carried out using peripheral blood. The source is a man aged 60-69 years with active or convalescent COVID-19. Each CDR3 is given with its conserved first and last residue. A D gene is named only where the DNA matches it firmly. Clone size is not always given. Where it is, it says once, few, many or a class for expanded clones.

d_gene: TRBD2; v_gene: TRBV28; abundance: .; j_gene: TRBJ2-1; CDR3aa: CASSPLAGETINEQFF; CDR3nt: TGTGCCAGCAGTCCTTTAGCGGGAGAAACTATAAATGAGCAGTTCTTC
d_gene: TRBD1; v_gene: TRBV27; abundance: few; j_gene: TRBJ1-3; CDR3aa: CASSGGTGTGNTIYF; CDR3nt: TGTGCCAGCAGTGGCGGGACAGGGACTGGAAACACCATATATTTT
d_gene: TRBD2; v_gene: TRBV24-1; abundance: .; j_gene: TRBJ2-5; CDR3aa: CATSAGLAGEVETQYF; CDR3nt: TGTGCCACCAGTGCCGGACTAGCGGGAGAGGTAGAGACCCAGTACTTC
d_gene: TRBD2; v_gene: TRBV2; abundance: .; j_gene: TRBJ2-1; CDR3aa: CASSPGTSGNEQFF; CDR3nt: TGTGCCAGCAGTCCCGGGACTAGCGGCAATGAGCAGTTCTTC
d_gene: .; v_gene: TRBV6-5; abundance: .; j_gene: TRBJ2-1; CDR3aa: CASSSPADWNNEQFF; CDR3nt: TGTGCCAGCAGTAGCCCCGCGGACTGGAACAATGAGCAGTTCTTC
d_gene: .; v_gene: TRBV7-2; abundance: .; j_gene: TRBJ2-7; CDR3aa: CASSLSTEAQQYF; CDR3nt: TGTGCCAGCAGCTTAAGTACGGAGGCCCAGCAGTACTTC
d_gene: .; v_gene: TRBV5-4; abundance: .; j_gene: TRBJ1-1; CDR3aa: CASSIDRPHNTEAFF; CDR3nt: TGTGCCAGCAGCATAGACAGGCCACACAACACTGAAGCTTTCTTT
d_gene: TRBD1; v_gene: TRBV12-3/TRBV12-4; abundance: .; j_gene: TRBJ1-1; CDR3aa: CASSRGQGEAFF; CDR3nt: TGTGCCAGCAGCCGCGGACAGGGTGAAGCTTTCTTT
d_gene: TRBD1; v_gene: TRBV28; abundance: .; j_gene: TRBJ1-5; CDR3aa: CASSLRGQGTQPQHF; CDR3nt: TGTGCCAGCAGTTTAAGGGGACAGGGAACTCAGCCCCAGCATTTT
d_gene: TRBD1; v_gene: TRBV6-5; abundance: once; j_gene: TRBJ1-1; CDR3aa: CASRLQGAVTEAFF; CDR3nt: TGTGCCAGCAGATTACAGGGGGCCGTCACTGAAGCTTTCTTT
d_gene: TRBD1; v_gene: TRBV30; abundance: .; j_gene: TRBJ1-4; CDR3aa: CAWSNGQGNEKLFF; CDR3nt: TGTGCCTGGAGTAACGGACAGGGAAATGAAAAACTGTTTTTT
d_gene: TRBD1; v_gene: TRBV4-2; abundance: .; j_gene: TRBJ2-7; CDR3aa: CASSQPGTGPQGQYF; CDR3nt: TGTGCCAGCAGCCAGCCCGGGACAGGGCCCCAGGGGCAGTACTTC
d_gene: TRBD1; v_gene: TRBV10-1; abundance: .; j_gene: TRBJ2-3; CDR3aa: CASSHRDRAPTDTQYF; CDR3nt: TGCGCCAGCTCCCACCGAGACAGGGCCCCCACAGATACGCAGTATTTT
d_gene: TRBD2; v_gene: TRBV7-2; abundance: .; j_gene: TRBJ2-1; CDR3aa: CASSPHRGGDEQFF; CDR3nt: TGTGCCAGCAGCCCCCATCGGGGGGGCGATGAGCAGTTCTTC
d_gene: TRBD1; v_gene: TRBV6-5; abundance: .; j_gene: TRBJ2-7; CDR3aa: CASRGTGLSYEQYF; CDR3nt: TGTGCCAGCAGGGGGACAGGGTTATCCTACGAGCAGTACTTC
d_gene: .; v_gene: TRBV7-9; abundance: .; j_gene: TRBJ1-2; CDR3aa: CASSPDDRRGYTF; CDR3nt: TGTGCCAGCAGCCCGGACGACAGGCGCGGCTACACCTTC
d_gene: TRBD1; v_gene: TRBV3-1/TRBV3-2; abundance: .; j_gene: TRBJ1-5; CDR3aa: CASSRDSLQPQHF; CDR3nt: TGTGCCAGCAGCCGGGACAGCCTCCAGCCCCAGCATTTT
d_gene: TRBD1; v_gene: TRBV27; abundance: .; j_gene: TRBJ2-7; CDR3aa: CASRPRTGGSYEQYF; CDR3nt: TGTGCCAGCAGACCGAGGACAGGGGGCTCCTACGAGCAGTACTTC
d_gene: TRBD2; v_gene: TRBV11-2; abundance: .; j_gene: TRBJ2-7; CDR3aa: CASSLDLDGRAIRREQYF; CDR3nt: TGTGCCAGCAGCTTAGATCTTGACGGGAGGGCCATTAGACGGGAGCAGTACTTC
d_gene: TRBD1; v_gene: TRBV5-1; abundance: .; j_gene: TRBJ1-1; CDR3aa: CASTQGTGNTEAFF; CDR3nt: TGCGCCAGCACTCAGGGGACAGGGAACACTGAAGCTTTCTTT
d_gene: TRBD2; v_gene: TRBV7-9; abundance: .; j_gene: TRBJ2-3; CDR3aa: CASSPGSGAAVPQYF; CDR3nt: TGTGCCAGCAGCCCCGGTAGCGGGGCCGCCGTCCCGCAGTATTTT
d_gene: TRBD1; v_gene: TRBV7-2; abundance: .; j_gene: TRBJ1-5; CDR3aa: CASSLRWGQSVNQPQHF; CDR3nt: TGTGCCAGCAGCCTCCGGTGGGGACAGTCTGTTAATCAGCCCCAGCATTTT
d_gene: TRBD1; v_gene: TRBV6-2/TRBV6-3; abundance: once; j_gene: TRBJ2-6; CDR3aa: CASSYSDRGRGANVLTF; CDR3nt: TGTGCCAGCAGTTACTCCGACAGGGGAAGGGGGGCCAACGTCCTGACTTTC
d_gene: .; v_gene: TRBV24-1; abundance: .; j_gene: TRBJ2-6; CDR3aa: CATSGWGTSHSGANVLTF; CDR3nt: TGTGCCACCAGTGGGTGGGGGACATCCCACTCTGGGGCCAACGTCCTGACTTTC
d_gene: .; v_gene: TRBV28; abundance: .; j_gene: TRBJ1-5; CDR3aa: CASSDTFNQPQHF; CDR3nt: TGTGCCAGCAGTGACACTTTCAATCAGCCCCAGCATTTT
d_gene: TRBD1; v_gene: TRBV18; abundance: .; j_gene: TRBJ1-2; CDR3aa: CASSPGQGVGYGYTF; CDR3nt: TGTGCCAGCTCACCAGGACAGGGTGTGGGCTATGGCTACACCTTC
d_gene: .; v_gene: TRBV20-1; abundance: once; j_gene: TRBJ2-1; CDR3aa: CSARGLHEQFF; CDR3nt: TGCAGTGCTAGAGGGCTCCATGAGCAGTTCTTC
d_gene: .; v_gene: TRBV3-1/TRBV3-2; abundance: few; j_gene: TRBJ2-1; CDR3aa: CASSRKVGHNEQFF; CDR3nt: TGTGCCAGCAGCCGGAAGGTGGGCCACAATGAGCAGTTCTTC
d_gene: TRBD1; v_gene: TRBV3-1/TRBV3-2; abundance: .; j_gene: TRBJ1-1; CDR3aa: CASTTGGYTEAFF; CDR3nt: TGTGCCAGCACCACAGGGGGGTACACTGAAGCTTTCTTT
d_gene: .; v_gene: TRBV6-4; abundance: .; j_gene: TRBJ1-2; CDR3aa: CASSDYTGAYTF; CDR3nt: TGTGCCAGCAGTGACTACACGGGAGCCTACACCTTC
d_gene: TRBD2; v_gene: TRBV19; abundance: .; j_gene: TRBJ2-7; CDR3aa: CASSIRLAGAGEQYF; CDR3nt: TGTGCCAGTAGTATCAGACTAGCGGGAGCGGGGGAGCAGTACTTC
d_gene: TRBD2; v_gene: TRBV3-1/TRBV3-2; abundance: .; j_gene: TRBJ2-7; CDR3aa: CASSQGAGAAVGYEQYF; CDR3nt: TGTGCCAGCAGCCAAGGAGCGGGAGCAGCGGTAGGCTACGAGCAGTACTTC
d_gene: .; v_gene: TRBV9; abundance: .; j_gene: TRBJ2-7; CDR3aa: CASSVGDSRGAHEQYF; CDR3nt: TGTGCCAGCAGCGTAGGGGATTCCAGGGGAGCCCACGAGCAGTACTTC
d_gene: .; v_gene: TRBV7-9; abundance: .; j_gene: TRBJ2-3; CDR3aa: CASSLSDTGNTQYF; CDR3nt: TGTGCCAGCAGCTTGTCCGATACGGGGAACACGCAGTATTTT
d_gene: .; v_gene: TRBV28; abundance: .; j_gene: TRBJ2-6; CDR3aa: CAIQGSPGANVLTF; CDR3nt: TGTGCCATTCAGGGTTCGCCTGGGGCCAACGTCCTGACTTTC
d_gene: .; v_gene: TRBV4-2; abundance: .; j_gene: TRBJ2-4; CDR3aa: CASSREVKNIQYF; CDR3nt: TGTGCCAGCAGCCGGGAGGTCAAAAACATTCAGTACTTC
d_gene: TRBD2; v_gene: TRBV4-2; abundance: .; j_gene: TRBJ2-7; CDR3aa: CASSLGLAEAYEQYF; CDR3nt: TGTGCCAGCAGCCTGGGACTAGCGGAGGCCTACGAGCAGTACTTC
d_gene: TRBD2; v_gene: TRBV4-2; abundance: .; j_gene: TRBJ2-1; CDR3aa: CASSQQPGLAGFNEQFF; CDR3nt: TGTGCCAGCAGCCAACAGCCGGGACTAGCGGGTTTCAATGAGCAGTTCTTC
d_gene: TRBD1; v_gene: TRBV19; abundance: .; j_gene: TRBJ1-5; CDR3aa: CASSTGGGQPQHF; CDR3nt: TGTGCCAGTTCTACAGGGGGCGGTCAGCCCCAGCATTTT
d_gene: .; v_gene: TRBV5-1; abundance: .; j_gene: TRBJ2-1; CDR3aa: CASSLAGSVGNEQFF; CDR3nt: TGCGCCAGCAGCTTGGCGGGTAGCGTAGGCAATGAGCAGTTCTTC
d_gene: TRBD1; v_gene: TRBV18; abundance: .; j_gene: TRBJ1-1; CDR3aa: CASSPLQQGSEAFF; CDR3nt: TGTGCCAGCTCACCACTACAACAGGGGAGTGAAGCTTTCTTT
d_gene: .; v_gene: TRBV18; abundance: few; j_gene: TRBJ2-1; CDR3aa: CASSPSSANNEQFF; CDR3nt: TGTGCCAGCTCACCATCGAGCGCAAACAATGAGCAGTTCTTC
d_gene: .; v_gene: TRBV7-2; abundance: .; j_gene: TRBJ1-1; CDR3aa: CASSLSEGKNTEAFF; CDR3nt: TGTGCCAGCAGCTTAAGCGAGGGTAAGAACACTGAAGCTTTCTTT
d_gene: .; v_gene: TRBV5-4; abundance: .; j_gene: TRBJ1-5; CDR3aa: CASSAGGSNQPQHF; CDR3nt: TGTGCCAGCAGCGCCGGGGGAAGCAATCAGCCCCAGCATTTT
d_gene: TRBD1; v_gene: TRBV5-5; abundance: .; j_gene: TRBJ2-3; CDR3aa: CASAGQGTDTQYF; CDR3nt: TGTGCCAGCGCGGGACAGGGCACAGATACGCAGTATTTT
d_gene: .; v_gene: TRBV5-1; abundance: .; j_gene: TRBJ2-7; CDR3aa: CASSQGSVRSEQYF; CDR3nt: TGCGCCAGTTCACAGGGTAGTGTGAGAAGCGAGCAGTACTTC
d_gene: .; v_gene: TRBV6-5; abundance: .; j_gene: TRBJ2-2; CDR3aa: CASSYTGWDTGELFF; CDR3nt: TGTGCCAGCAGTTACACAGGATGGGACACCGGGGAGCTGTTTTTT
d_gene: TRBD1; v_gene: TRBV7-9; abundance: once; j_gene: TRBJ2-5; CDR3aa: CASSWATGAGKETQYF; CDR3nt: TGTGCCAGCAGCTGGGCGACAGGGGCGGGAAAAGAGACCCAGTACTTC
d_gene: .; v_gene: TRBV19; abundance: .; j_gene: TRBJ1-2; CDR3aa: CASSIGRANYGYTF; CDR3nt: TGTGCCAGTAGTATTGGGAGAGCTAACTATGGCTACACCTTC
d_gene: .; v_gene: TRBV5-1; abundance: .; j_gene: TRBJ2-7; CDR3aa: CASSLGPSSYEQYF; CDR3nt: TGCGCCAGCAGCTTGGGTCCTAGCTCCTACGAGCAGTACTTC
d_gene: TRBD1; v_gene: TRBV7-2; abundance: once; j_gene: TRBJ2-2; CDR3aa: CASTRQGNTGELFF; CDR3nt: TGTGCCAGCACGAGACAGGGAAACACCGGGGAGCTGTTTTTT
d_gene: .; v_gene: TRBV27; abundance: .; j_gene: TRBJ1-1; CDR3aa: CASSLQGTGLGTEAFF; CDR3nt: TGTGCCAGCAGTTTACAGGGAACCGGGCTGGGCACTGAAGCTTTCTTT
d_gene: TRBD1; v_gene: TRBV19; abundance: .; j_gene: TRBJ1-1; CDR3aa: CASTPGQGAWVNTEAFF; CDR3nt: TGTGCCAGTACCCCAGGACAGGGGGCTTGGGTGAACACTGAAGCTTTCTTT
d_gene: TRBD1; v_gene: TRBV5-4; abundance: .; j_gene: TRBJ2-7; CDR3aa: CASTNDRGGYEQYF; CDR3nt: TGTGCCAGCACTAATGACAGGGGTGGCTACGAGCAGTACTTC
d_gene: TRBD2; v_gene: TRBV5-5; abundance: .; j_gene: TRBJ2-3; CDR3aa: CASSLRGSGSPDTQYF; CDR3nt: TGTGCCAGCAGCCTTCGGGGTAGCGGGAGCCCAGATACGCAGTATTTT
d_gene: TRBD2; v_gene: TRBV11-2; abundance: .; j_gene: TRBJ2-5; CDR3aa: CASSFLGVFIGGSPPLYF; CDR3nt: TGTGCCAGCAGCTTCTTAGGAGTATTTATTGGCGGGAGCCCTCCCTTATACTTC
d_gene: .; v_gene: TRBV27; abundance: .; j_gene: TRBJ2-4; CDR3aa: CASSLTSHMRNIQYF; CDR3nt: TGTGCCAGCAGTTTAACTAGCCACATGAGGAACATTCAGTACTTC
d_gene: .; v_gene: TRBV7-3; abundance: .; j_gene: TRBJ2-2; CDR3aa: CASSLLTGELFF; CDR3nt: TGTGCCAGCAGCTTACTCACCGGGGAGCTGTTTTTT
d_gene: TRBD1; v_gene: TRBV29-1; abundance: once; j_gene: TRBJ1-5; CDR3aa: CSVGQAGGPQHF; CDR3nt: TGCAGCGTTGGTCAGGCAGGGGGACCCCAGCATTTT
d_gene: .; v_gene: TRBV6-6; abundance: .; j_gene: TRBJ1-3; CDR3aa: CASSWTDGNTIYF; CDR3nt: TGTGCCAGCAGTTGGACAGATGGAAACACCATATATTTT